A selection of T cell receptor beta chains follows, all from one sample in a study of neurological immune-mediated disorders. TCRdb redid the calling of the 5' RACE reads with MiXCR, one entry per CDR3 protein. The data contain tens of thousands of distinct CDR3 sequences, more than 14% of them seen just once; the ten biggest clones take up 25% to 35%. Sequencing used PBMCs. The receptors here all came from a man between 65 and 85 years old in good health. CDR3s include the opening cysteine and the closing phenylalanine or tryptophan. The order of the fields is D gene, clone size, V gene, J gene, CDR3 protein, CDR3 DNA. D genes are given only for firm matches. The size field is filled for only some rows; it gives once, few, many or a size class.

>NA|many|TRBV7-2|TRBJ2-7
CASSLVTGAGYEQYF
TGTGCCAGCAGCTTAGTAACTGGGGCGGGTTACGAGCAGTACTTC
>NA|many|TRBV28|TRBJ1-5
CASSLFSGGQPQHF
TGTGCCAGCAGTTTATTTTCCGGGGGTCAGCCCCAGCATTTT
>NA|many|TRBV20-1|TRBJ2-7
CSAPTGILYEQYF
TGCAGTGCTCCTACAGGGATTTTGTACGAGCAGTACTTC
>TRBD2|many|TRBV14|TRBJ2-3
CASSPGLAGTDPSTDTQYF
TGTGCCAGCAGCCCTGGACTAGCGGGGACAGACCCTAGCACAGATACGCAGTATTTT
>TRBD2|many|TRBV28|TRBJ2-2
CASSPRGGAGARNTGELFF
TGTGCCAGCAGTCCCCGGGGGGGCGCAGGCGCGAGGAACACCGGGGAGCTGTTTTTT
>NA|many|TRBV20-1|TRBJ2-3
CSAVGGWGTDTQYF
TGCAGTGCGGTTGGGGGCTGGGGCACAGATACGCAGTATTTT
>TRBD1|many|TRBV18|TRBJ1-2
CASSQGQGFDGYTF
TGTGCCAGCTCACAAGGACAGGGGTTCGATGGCTACACCTTC
>TRBD1|many|TRBV5-1|TRBJ1-2
CASSQSGDRDVYTF
TGCGCCAGCAGCCAATCCGGGGACAGGGATGTCTACACCTTC
>NA|many|TRBV20-1|TRBJ1-1
CSARRGRDTEAFF
TGCAGTGCTAGAAGGGGGAGGGACACTGAAGCTTTCTTT
>NA|many|TRBV7-3|TRBJ2-2
CASSPLGRGTGELFF
TGTGCCAGCAGCCCCTTAGGTCGCGGCACCGGGGAGCTGTTTTTT
>TRBD2|many|TRBV29-1|TRBJ2-1
CSVTSGYNEQFF
TGCAGCGTTACTAGCGGGTACAATGAGCAGTTCTTC
>TRBD1|many|TRBV28|TRBJ1-2
CASSYHRGGYGYTF
TGTGCCAGCAGTTACCACAGGGGGGGCTATGGCTACACCTTC
>NA|NA|TRBV20-1|TRBJ1-5
CSTSSNKGYQPQHF
TGCAGTACTAGCAGTAACAAGGGATATCAGCCCCAGCATTTT
>NA|many|TRBV29-1|TRBJ2-7
CSEPDMVEQYF
TGCAGCGAGCCCGACATGGTTGAGCAGTACTTC
>TRBD2|many|TRBV20-1|TRBJ2-5
CSASPPGLAGGLRKTQYF
TGCAGTGCTTCCCCTCCGGGACTAGCGGGGGGGCTTCGGAAGACCCAGTACTTC
>NA|NA|TRBV7-2|TRBJ2-7
CASGKAGTYEQYF
TGTGCCAGCGGCAAAGCGGGTACCTACGAGCAGTACTTC
>NA|NA|TRBV9|TRBJ2-3
CASRAGTSHGTDTQYF
TGTGCCAGCAGAGCCGGTACGTCTCACGGCACAGATACGCAGTATTTT
>NA|NA|TRBV7-2|TRBJ2-7
CASSYYIGRETYEQHF
TGTGCCAGCAGCTACTATATTGGCAGGGAAACCTACGAGCAGCACTTC
>NA|few|TRBV20-1|TRBJ2-7
CSAIGTLPYEQYF
TGCAGTGCAATCGGGACACTTCCCTACGAGCAGTACTTC
>TRBD2|many|TRBV13|TRBJ2-5
CASSLGYSGGPSTQETQYF
TGTGCCAGCAGCTTAGGGTATAGCGGGGGGCCCTCTACTCAAGAGACCCAGTACTTC
>TRBD2|many|TRBV4-3|TRBJ2-3
CASSPGGAGDTQYF
TGCGCCAGCAGCCCCGGGGGGGCAGGTGATACGCAGTATTTT
>NA|NA|TRBV5-1|TRBJ2-5
CASSYMGPQETQYF
TGCGCCAGCAGCTACATGGGACCCCAAGAGACCCAGTATTTC
>TRBD2|many|TRBV7-2|TRBJ2-3
CASSALAGATDTQYF
TGTGCCAGCAGCGCCCTAGCGGGGGCCACAGATACGCAGTATTTT
>NA|many|TRBV7-3|TRBJ2-5
CASSLGPGETQYF
TGTGCCAGCAGCTTAGGTCCCGGGGAGACCCAGTACTTC
>TRBD1|many|TRBV5-1|TRBJ2-7
CASSPGGDSSYEQYF
TGCGCCAGCAGCCCAGGGGGTGACAGCTCCTACGAGCAGTACTTC
>TRBD2|many|TRBV5-1|TRBJ2-1
CASSVGLAGSYNEQFF
TGCGCCAGCAGCGTTGGGCTAGCGGGGAGCTACAATGAGCAGTTCTTC
>NA|many|TRBV2|TRBJ2-4
CASSEKNIQYF
TGTGCCAGCAGTGAGAAAAACATTCAGTACTTC
>NA|many|TRBV10-3|TRBJ2-2
CAISDTGELFF
TGTGCCATCAGCGACACCGGGGAGCTGTTTTTT
>NA|NA|TRBV7-2|TRBJ2-5
CASSPGLLQETQYF
TGTGCCAGCAGCCCGGGACTCCTCCAAGAGACCCAGTACTTC
>TRBD2|NA|TRBV6-1|TRBJ2-7
CASSELAGGPNEQYF
TGTGCCAGCAGTGAATTAGCGGGAGGGCCCAACGAGCAGTACTTC
>TRBD1|many|TRBV20-1|TRBJ2-5
CSARKAGGEETQYF
TGCAGTGCTAGAAAGGCAGGGGGTGAAGAGACCCAGTACTTC
>TRBD2|medium-sized|TRBV7-2|TRBJ2-3
CASSSGLAGGPGTDTQYF
TGTGCCAGCAGCTCCGGACTAGCGGGGGGGCCTGGGACAGATACGCAGTATTTT
>TRBD2|many|TRBV24-1|TRBJ2-5
CATSGWTSRGETQYF
TGTGCCACCAGTGGCTGGACTAGCCGCGGGGAGACCCAGTACTTC
>NA|NA|TRBV6-2/TRBV6-3|TRBJ2-3
CATSPGIQDTQYF
TGTGCCACCAGCCCGGGAATTCAGGATACGCAGTATTTT
>NA|NA|TRBV21-1|TRBJ2-7
CARSGTGTYEQYF
TGTGCCAGGTCCGGGACAGGGACCTACGAGCAGTACTTC
>NA|many|TRBV7-2|TRBJ2-5
CASSLVVGLETQYF
TGTGCCAGCAGCTTAGTCGTGGGGCTGGAGACCCAGTACTTC
>NA|many|TRBV14|TRBJ1-5
CASSFDSNQPQHF
TGTGCCAGCAGCTTCGACAGCAATCAGCCCCAGCATTTT
>NA|many|TRBV7-8|TRBJ1-5
CASSHLGGRSNQPQHF
TGTGCCAGCAGCCACTTGGGGGGACGGAGCAATCAGCCCCAGCATTTT